Listed below are T cell receptor beta chains from one sample, sequenced in a study of beta chain features in type 1 diabetes. Clones were read by immunoSEQ multiplex PCR, and TCRdb kept only the in-frame ones, dropping some. Here the sample spans roughly 140,000 clones, about 44% being singletons. Material for sequencing was Tregs from blood. Source of these receptors: a man between 18 and 29 years old in good health. The CDR3 runs from the conserved cysteine through the conserved F or W. D genes are given only for firm matches. Where a row states a size, it is once, few, many or the class of an expanded clone; other rows omit it.

j_call	v_call	clone_size	d_call	cdr3_nt	cdr3_aa
TRBJ2-7	TRBV7-2	.	TRBD1	TGTGCCAGCAGCTTATACAGGGGAAGCTCCTACGAGCAGTACTTC	CASSLYRGSSYEQYF
TRBJ1-4	TRBV19	.	TRBD1	TGTGCCAGTAGTATTCGGGACAGGGGTAATGAAAAACTGTTTTTT	CASSIRDRGNEKLFF
TRBJ2-5	TRBV28	.	.	TGTGCCAGCAGGAAGGGGTACCAAGAGACCCAGTACTTC	CASRKGYQETQYF
TRBJ1-2	TRBV5-6	.	TRBD1	TGTGCCAGCAGCATTACAGGGGGAGGCTACACCTTC	CASSITGGGYTF
TRBJ2-3	TRBV7-8	.	.	TGTGCCAGCAGCTTAGTTGGTGGGCTCGGAGATACGCAGTATTTT	CASSLVGGLGDTQYF
TRBJ2-1	TRBV7-6	.	.	TGTGCCAGCAGCGTGCCCCGGGACACGCTGGTCTTC	CASSVPRDTLVF
TRBJ1-2	TRBV19	few	.	TGTGCCAGTAGTAAGCGGGAGCTCTATGGCTACACCTTC	CASSKRELYGYTF
TRBJ1-2	TRBV7-9	.	.	TGTGCCAGCAGCTTAGCGTTAGCTGGAGGCTACACCTTC	CASSLALAGGYTF
TRBJ1-3	TRBV19	.	TRBD1	TGTGCCACCGGACAGGGCCACTCTGGAAACACCATATATTTT	CATGQGHSGNTIYF
TRBJ1-2	TRBV7-9	.	TRBD1	TGTGCCAGCACCCTGAATTGGGGACAGGGCAGGCAGGGCTACACCTTC	CASTLNWGQGRQGYTF
TRBJ2-7	TRBV7-2	.	.	TGTGCCAGCAGCTTATCGCGGGGCACCTACGAGCAGTACTTC	CASSLSRGTYEQYF
TRBJ2-1	TRBV4-2	.	TRBD2	TGTGCCAGCAGCCAAGAGACTGGACTAGCCACACGTGAGCAGTTCTTC	CASSQETGLATREQFF
TRBJ2-5	TRBV5-4	.	TRBD1	TGTGCCAGCAGCTACGGACAGGGTGGATTCGAGACCCAGTACTTC	CASSYGQGGFETQYF
TRBJ1-1	TRBV27	.	.	TGTGCCAGCAGTTCCACAGGACACTACTTGAACACTGAAGCTTTCTTT	CASSSTGHYLNTEAFF
TRBJ2-3	TRBV15	few	.	TGTGCCACCAGCAGAGATGGCTGGGCCGATACGCAGTATTTT	CATSRDGWADTQYF
TRBJ2-2	TRBV6-5	.	.	TGTGCCAGCAGTTACAGGGGTCCGAACACCGGGGAGCTGTTTTTT	CASSYRGPNTGELFF
TRBJ2-1	TRBV15	.	TRBD2	TGTGCCACCAGCAGCCCCCCGGGACTAGCGGGAGTTTTCAACAATGAGCAGTTCTTC	CATSSPPGLAGVFNNEQFF
TRBJ1-1	TRBV9	.	TRBD1	TGTGCCAGCAGCCCCCGACAGGGCGGGAACACTGAAGCTTTCTTT	CASSPRQGGNTEAFF
TRBJ1-1	TRBV14	few	.	TGTGCCAGCAGCCGCCTTGGGGCCAATCGGGCGAACACTGAAGCTTTCTTT	CASSRLGANRANTEAFF
TRBJ1-5	TRBV21-1	few	.	TGTGCCAGCAGGCAAGGGGACAGGGATCATCAGCCCCAGCATTTT	CASRQGDRDHQPQHF
TRBJ1-1	TRBV7-2	.	.	TGTGCCAGCAGCTCCCCCGGAATTTCGGGCACTGAAGCTTTCTTT	CASSSPGISGTEAFF
TRBJ1-1	TRBV5-1	few	.	TGCGCCAGCAGCCCTCCTGGAGGTTCCAACACTGAAGCTTTCTTT	CASSPPGGSNTEAFF
TRBJ2-7	TRBV11-2	.	.	TGTGCCAGCAGCTTAGACGAGGGGGTCTACGAGCAGTACTTC	CASSLDEGVYEQYF
TRBJ1-3	TRBV29-1	.	.	TGCAGCGTTGGTGGAGGGCCTGGAAACACCATATATTTT	CSVGGGPGNTIYF
TRBJ2-5	TRBV7-3	few	TRBD1	TGTGCCAGCAGTTTGACAGGGGGGTTTGGGATCCAGTACTTC	CASSLTGGFGIQYF
TRBJ2-7	TRBV25-1	few	TRBD1	TGTGCCAGCAGTGATGGGAGCCGGGACAGGCACTACGAGCAGTACTTC	CASSDGSRDRHYEQYF
TRBJ2-2	TRBV7-9	.	.	TGTGCCAGCAGCTTAGGAGCAGGGGTTAACACCGGGGAGCTGTTTTTT	CASSLGAGVNTGELFF
TRBJ2-7	TRBV5-1	.	.	TGCGCCAGCAGGGACATTGGCTACGAGCAGTACTTC	CASRDIGYEQYF
TRBJ2-3	TRBV7-3	once	.	TGTGCCAGCAGCCCCGGACTTGGGTCAGATACGCAGTATTTT	CASSPGLGSDTQYF
TRBJ2-5	TRBV28	few	.	TGTGCCAGCAGTTTGATGGACAACCGGCGGACCCAGTACTTC	CASSLMDNRRTQYF
TRBJ2-5	TRBV29-1	.	.	TGCAGCGGTAGTGGAGAGACCCAGTACTTC	CSGSGETQYF
TRBJ1-3	TRBV7-9	.	.	TGTGCCAGCAGCTTGTTCAGGAGGAGAGCTGGAAACACCATATATTTT	CASSLFRRRAGNTIYF
TRBJ2-6	TRBV5-4	.	.	TGTGCCAGCAGCTTGCGTAACTCTGGGGCCAACGTCCTGACTTTC	CASSLRNSGANVLTF
TRBJ2-1	TRBV5-6	.	TRBD1	TGTGCCAGCAGCCTACGGACAGGGTACAATGAGCAGTTCTTC	CASSLRTGYNEQFF
TRBJ1-5	TRBV7-8	few	.	TGTGCCAGCAGCCCCTTACTCAGGAAAAATCAGCCCCAGCATTTT	CASSPLLRKNQPQHF
TRBJ2-3	TRBV7-9	few	.	TGTGCCAGCAGCCTTCAGCGATTCCACGATACGCAGTATTTT	CASSLQRFHDTQYF
TRBJ2-5	TRBV5-1	few	TRBD1	TGCGCCAGCAGCTTGGCGATTCGTACCGGGACAGGGGGAGAGACCCAGTACTTC	CASSLAIRTGTGGETQYF
TRBJ2-4	TRBV4-1	.	TRBD1	TGCGCCAGCAGCCGGGACAGGTGGGGTCTAGCCAAAAACATTCAGTACTTC	CASSRDRWGLAKNIQYF
TRBJ2-7	TRBV6-5	.	TRBD1	TGTGCCAGCAGCCCACTGGGGACAGGGGGCTACGAGCAGTACTTC	CASSPLGTGGYEQYF
TRBJ2-1	TRBV10-3	.	.	TGTGCCATCAATCAAAGCGGGCGCCTATACAATGAGCAGTTCTTC	CAINQSGRLYNEQFF
TRBJ1-2	TRBV5-1	.	.	TGCGCCAGCAGCTTGTCTGGACAAACCCATGGCTACACCTTC	CASSLSGQTHGYTF
TRBJ2-2	TRBV7-2	.	.	TGTGCCAGCAGCTTAGGCGGTATCCGGAGATACACCGGGGAGCTGTTTTTT	CASSLGGIRRYTGELFF
TRBJ1-1	TRBV7-2	few	.	TGTGCCAGCAGCCCATATGCGCGTACTGAAGCTTTCTTT	CASSPYARTEAFF
TRBJ2-7	TRBV4-2	.	.	TGTGCCAGCAGCCAAGACGGGGTTCTGGGCGAGCAGTACTTC	CASSQDGVLGEQYF
TRBJ2-3	TRBV20-1	.	.	TGCAGTGCTAGTGTAGGGGCTACGCAGTATTTT	CSASVGATQYF
TRBJ1-2	TRBV28	few	TRBD1	TGTGCCAGGGGGGGGACAGGGACTAACTATGGCTACACCTTC	CARGGTGTNYGYTF